The T cell receptor (beta chain) described here comes from a study of T cell changes during pregnancy in multiple sclerosis. Assay: immunoSEQ multiplex PCR; the TCRdb copy retains only in-frame clones and omits some. The table lists 91,000 or so clones, approximately 92% of them singletons. Sequenced material: peripheral blood, taken after pregnancy. This TCR came from a female donor with multiple sclerosis, enrolled in a pregnancy study.

CDR3 in DNA: TGTGCCAGCAGTCCGGGGACAGGGGCCACCTACGAGCAGTACTTC. It translates to CASSPGTGATYEQYF. The J gene is TRBJ2-7, the V gene TRBV27, with 10 bases lining up with TRBD1. CDR1 and CDR2 from the germline V gene are MNHEY and SMNVEV (reference sequence). The CDR3 loop spans 15 amino acids. J gave up 2 bases and V 5 bases, and 6 bases lay outside the gene matches.